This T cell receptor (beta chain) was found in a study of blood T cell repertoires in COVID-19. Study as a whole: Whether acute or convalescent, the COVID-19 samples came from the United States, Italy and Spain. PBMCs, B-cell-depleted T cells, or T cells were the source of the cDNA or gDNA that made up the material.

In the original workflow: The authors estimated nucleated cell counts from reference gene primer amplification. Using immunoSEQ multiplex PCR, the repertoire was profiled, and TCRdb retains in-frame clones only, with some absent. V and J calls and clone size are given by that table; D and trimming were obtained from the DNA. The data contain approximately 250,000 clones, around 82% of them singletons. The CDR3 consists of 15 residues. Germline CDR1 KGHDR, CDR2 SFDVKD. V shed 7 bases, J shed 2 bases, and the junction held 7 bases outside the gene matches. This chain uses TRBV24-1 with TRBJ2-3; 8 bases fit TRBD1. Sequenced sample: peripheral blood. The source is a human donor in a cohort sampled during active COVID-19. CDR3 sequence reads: CATSHGQGYTDTQYF. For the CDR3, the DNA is TGTGCCACCAGCCATGGACAGGGCTACACAGATACGCAGTATTTT.